This TCR beta chain was recovered during a study of blood T cells in healthy people across ages. Germline CDR1 reads GTSNPN; CDR2 reads SVGIG (reference sequence). There are 14 residues in the CDR3. V dropped 0 bases and J dropped 4 bases, with 10 bases sitting between them. Then a second PCR, running about 6 to 12 cycles, was carried out with a sample-barcoded 5' primer and a J-beta primer mix. A tag from a template-switch adaptor with 12 random nucleotides marked each cDNA molecule. Via MiXCR, TCRdb re-called the 5' RACE reads, giving one row per CDR3 protein. The sample contains approximately 850,000 distinct CDR3 sequences, roughly 44% of which appear only once.

This chain uses TRBV30 with TRBJ1-5; a weak D match, TRBD1 (6 bases). This sequence was found in a man in his sixties in good health. Source material: blood. The CDR3 reads CAWSVRGGNQPQHF. In DNA, the CDR3 is TGTGCCTGGAGTGTAAGGGGGGGGAATCAGCCCCAGCATTTT.